Each of the 26 T cell receptor beta chains below was sequenced from the same sample in a study of blood T cells in healthy people across ages. Primers used in a second PCR of about 6 to 11 cycles were a sample-barcoded 5' primer and a J-beta primer mix. TCRdb redid the calling of the 5' RACE reads with MiXCR, one entry per CDR3 protein. Of fewer than 950,000 distinct CDR3 sequences detected, roughly 40% appear once; the ten largest clones hold roughly 13%. The sample taken for sequencing was blood. All receptors derive from a man younger than 35 in good health.

The chain employs TRBV9 and TRBJ1-2, with 7 positions matching TRBD1. Germline V gives CDR1 SGDLS, CDR2 YYNGEE. The CDR3 is made up of 17 amino acids. After removal of 3 bases from V and 2 bases from J, the junction contained 13 bases not matched to a gene. CDR3 loop: CASSDATYGQANYGYTF. The CDR3 coding sequence is TGTGCCAGCAGCGACGCAACTTATGGACAGGCAAACTATGGCTACACCTTC.

This clonotype came up many times. The genes are TRBV15 and TRBJ1-2; D unresolved. Germline loops: CDR1 LNHNV, CDR2 YYDKDF (reference sequence). This CDR3 has 14 amino acids. V was trimmed by 1 base and J by 1 base, leaving 7 bases between them. CDR3 sequence (DNA): TGTGCCACCAGCAGAGTCGGCAGTAACTATGGCTACACCTTC. It specifies CATSRVGSNYGYTF.

V is TRBV2 and J is TRBJ2-1; D not certain. The CDR3 covers 12 residues. The V gene lost 7 bases and the J gene lost 0 bases, with 4 bases spanning the gap. Germline loops: CDR1 SNHLY, CDR2 FYNNEI. DNA of the CDR3: TGTGCCAGCACCGACTCCTACAATGAGCAGTTCTTC. Amino acid sequence: CASTDSYNEQFF.

This sequence joins TRBV20-1 and TRBJ2-7; TRBD2 agrees at 7 bases. The ends lost 6 bases at V and 3 bases at J; junction bases unmatched: 11. The CDR3 has 14 amino acids. Germline assignment: CDR1 DFQATT and CDR2 SNEGSKA (reference sequence). DNA for the CDR3: TGCAGTGCCAGCCCCGGGACTAACCACTACGAGCAGTACTTC. It codes for CSASPGTNHYEQYF.

CDR3 region: CASSQDGGGNNEQFF. Written as DNA, the CDR3 is TGCGCCAGCAGCCAAGATGGGGGGGGGAACAATGAGCAGTTCTTC. The chain employs TRBV4-3 and TRBJ2-1, with 7 nucleotides matching TRBD2. This CDR3 has 15 amino acids. V gave up 0 bases and J gave up 5 bases; unmatched junction bases: 4. The V gene's germline CDR1 is LGHNA and CDR2 YSLEER.

This clonotype has just a few counts. The chain recombines TRBV7-2 with TRBJ2-7; the D gene is possibly TRBD2 (5 bases). V gave up 0 bases and J gave up 7 bases, with 19 bases separating them. The CDR3 extends over 16 amino acids. Germline CDR1 and CDR2: SGHTA and FQGNSA. The CDR3 reads CASSLASGGMLGEQYF. The DNA of the CDR3 is TGTGCCAGCAGCTTAGCAAGTGGAGGTATGCTTGGTGAGCAGTACTTC.

Comments on this clonotype: One junction end disagrees with the germline gene, perhaps due to a read error. J is TRBJ2-3 and V is TRBV4-1; tentatively, D is TRBD2 (6 bases). Per the germline V gene, CDR1 is MGHRA and CDR2 is YSYEKL. The CDR3 is 16 residues long. CDR3 sequence reads: CVSSGFGLISTDTQYF. The CDR3 DNA sequence: TGCGTCAGCAGCGGGTTTGGGCTAATCAGCACAGATACGCAGTATTTT.

This sequence joins TRBV5-1 and TRBJ2-4, with 9 bases identical to TRBD1. Germline lookup yields CDR1 SGHRS and CDR2 YFSETQ. Trimming cost V 3 bases and J 7 bases; bases outside gene matches: 8. This CDR3 comprises 15 residues. CDR3 in DNA: TGCGCCAGCAGCTCCAGGGGGACAGGGTTGAACATTCAGTACTTC. Protein: CASSSRGTGLNIQYF.

This clonotype turned up a few times. The chain has TRBV28 and TRBJ2-3; the match to TRBD1 covers 8 bases. In germline, CDR1 is MDHEN, CDR2 SYDVKM. With 7 bases clipped from V and 2 bases from J, the junction kept 8 bases outside the gene matches. The CDR3 has 15 amino acids. CDR3 nucleotides: TGTGCCAGCATCCTTAGGACAGGGCTCACAGATACGCAGTATTTT. Its translation: CASILRTGLTDTQYF.

V is TRBV6-5 and J is TRBJ2-3, with D maybe TRBD2 (6 bases). Germline CDR1 reads MNHEY; CDR2 reads SVGAGI. The V end was cut by 0 bases, the J end by 6 bases, with 13 bases between. The CDR3 consists of 15 residues. CDR3 sequence: CASSYSSGSPDTQYF. DNA for the CDR3: TGTGCCAGCAGTTACTCCAGCGGGTCTCCCGATACGCAGTATTTT.

The chain couples TRBV5-1 to TRBJ2-4; D is possibly TRBD1 (6 bases). The CDR3 is 16 residues long. The germline gives CDR1 SGHRS, CDR2 YFSETQ. V lost 7 bases to trimming and J lost 0 bases, with 17 bases between them. The CDR3 reads CASSLGFRGAKNIQYF. For the CDR3, the DNA is TGCGCCAGCTCGCTGGGGTTCAGGGGAGCCAAAAACATTCAGTACTTC.

This chain joins TRBV7-2 and TRBJ2-5; 14 bases are a match to TRBD2. The V gene end was trimmed by 4 bases and the J gene end by 1 base; junction bases not matched to a gene: 14. The CDR3 is 20 residues long. The germline V gene encodes CDR1 SGHTA and CDR2 FQGNSA. The DNA for the CDR3 is TGTGCCAGCAGCTCCCCGGGACTAGCGGGGGCCGCCATTCTCCAAGAGACCCAGTACTTC. The encoded protein is CASSSPGLAGAAILQETQYF.

The chain carries TRBV29-1 and TRBJ2-5, with D unclear. The tail of the sequence fits TRBJ2-7 better, so the J call may be wrong. The germline V gene encodes CDR1 SQVTM and CDR2 ANQGSEA. The CDR3 is 14 amino acids. The CDR3 nucleotides are TGCAGCGTCCAGACATGGGCAGGAAAGGCCGAGCAGTACTTC. It is translated as CSVQTWAGKAEQYF.

This sequence joins TRBV7-2 and TRBJ1-1, with a possible D match to TRBD1 (6 bases). The V and J ends lost 0 bases and 5 bases respectively, with 13 bases between them. The germline V gene has CDR1 SGHTA and CDR2 FQGNSA. This CDR3 region has 15 residues. The DNA of the CDR3 is TGTGCCAGCAGCTTAGCTGGGGCAGGGGTTACTGAAGCTTTCTTT. As protein: CASSLAGAGVTEAFF. Drawing the rest from reference TRBV7-2 and TRBJ1-1, the complete variable domain is GAGVSQSPSNKVTEKGKDVELRCDPISGHTALYWYRQSLGQGLEFLIYFQGNSAPDKSGLPSDRFSAERTGGSVSTLTIQRTQQEDSAVYLCASSLAGAGVTEAFFGQGTRLTVV.

The J gene is TRBJ1-1, the V gene TRBV7-9; D possibly corresponds to TRBD1 (5 bases). The CDR3 extends over 14 amino acids. V gave up 4 bases and J gave up 3 bases, with 12 bases separating them. Looked up from germline, CDR1 is SEHNR and CDR2 is FQNEAQ (reference sequence). The CDR3 loop is CASSSTGGHTEAFF. In DNA form, the CDR3 reads TGTGCCAGCAGCTCCACTGGGGGTCACACTGAAGCTTTCTTT.

This chain joins TRBV10-3 and TRBJ1-4; 7 nucleotides align to TRBD1. CDR3 length equals 15 residues. J gave up 4 bases and V 4 bases, and 6 bases lay outside the gene matches. CDR1 ENHRY and CDR2 SYGVKD come from the germline V gene. The CDR3 nucleotides read TGTGCCATCAGTGCATGGGACAGCTATAATGAAAAACTGTTTTTT. Residues: CAISAWDSYNEKLFF.

The V gene is TRBV4-3, the J gene TRBJ2-1; possibly TRBD2 for D (5 bases). The J call may be in error: the DNA end matches TRBJ2-7 better. The CDR3 runs to 15 residues. Germline values: CDR1 LGHNA, CDR2 YSLEER. The CDR3 loop reads CASSHRTLSYNEQYF. The CDR3 region has the DNA TGCGCCAGCAGCCATCGGACTCTCTCCTACAATGAGCAGTACTTC.

The chain uses TRBV4-1 and TRBJ2-1, with 12 bases identical to TRBD2. There are 16 residues in the CDR3. CDR1 and CDR2 (germline): MGHRA, YSYEKL. After removal of 2 bases from V and 11 bases from J, the junction contained 10 bases not matched to a gene. The CDR3 loop is CASSQFLAGGPNKQFF. For the CDR3, the DNA is TGCGCCAGCAGCCAATTCCTAGCGGGAGGGCCGAATAAGCAGTTCTTC.

This clonotype was picked up a small number of times. This chain links TRBV18 with TRBJ1-6; 7 nucleotides line up with TRBD1. This CDR3 spans 13 amino acids. The ends lost 4 bases at V and 9 bases at J; junction bases unmatched: 3. CDR1 is KGHSH, CDR2 LQKENI, per germline. CDR3 loop: CASSQGAGSPLHF. The CDR3 DNA reads as TGTGCCAGCTCACAGGGGGCCGGTTCACCCCTCCACTTT.

This clonotype was found a few times. The rearrangement uses TRBV5-5 and TRBJ1-6; 7 nucleotides line up with TRBD1. The germline V gene encodes CDR1 SGHKS and CDR2 YYEKEE (reference sequence). J lost 11 bases, V lost 4 bases, and 9 bases had no gene match. There are 14 residues in the CDR3. The DNA of the CDR3 is TGTGCCAGCAGCAAGGACAGGTGGGGTCCACCCCTCCACTTT. Translating gives CASSKDRWGPPLHF.

The rearrangement joins TRBV9 to TRBJ1-4; D perhaps matches TRBD1 (5 bases). V shed 0 bases and J shed 0 bases, with 12 bases lying between them. Germline CDR1 and CDR2: SGDLS and YYNGEE. The CDR3 is 17 amino acids. This CDR3 is CASSVGGARATNEKLFF. CDR3 nucleotide sequence: TGTGCCAGCAGCGTAGGAGGGGCCAGGGCAACTAATGAAAAACTGTTTTTT.

This clonotype was picked up a small number of times. The CDR3 DNA sequence: TGCAGCGTCCTGGGGACAGGGCCGGTTTACACTGAAGCTTTCTTT. Protein sequence: CSVLGTGPVYTEAFF. The chain is built from TRBV29-1 and TRBJ1-1, with 9 nucleotides matching TRBD1. Looked up from germline, CDR1 is SQVTM and CDR2 is ANQGSEA. V lost 6 bases, J lost 3 bases, and 11 bases stayed unmatched. CDR3 length equals 15 residues.

Only a few counts were recorded for this clonotype. This rearrangement joins TRBV20-1 to TRBJ2-3; D gene uncertain. V was trimmed by 0 bases and J by 2 bases, leaving 15 bases between them. The CDR3 is made up of 16 amino acids. The germline V gene has CDR1 DFQATT and CDR2 SNEGSKA (reference sequence). The CDR3 reads CSAREIGRRYTDTQYF. DNA for the CDR3: TGCAGTGCTAGAGAAATTGGGCGTAGATACACAGATACGCAGTATTTT.

Note on this clonotype: This may arise from a read error, as a much more abundant clone is one base away. The rearrangement joins TRBV5-1 to TRBJ2-1, with a possible D match to TRBD2 (5 bases). The CDR3 consists of 16 residues. From germline, CDR1 is SGHRS and CDR2 YFSETQ. V lost 3 bases and J lost 0, with 13 bases in between. CDR3 in DNA: TGCGCCAGCAGCTCGGTCACGGGGAGCTCCTACAATGAGCAGTTCTTC. Its protein is CASSSVTGSSYNEQFF.

This rearrangement joins TRBV6-5 to TRBJ2-6, with a weak D call TRBD2 (6 bases). CDR1 MNHEY and CDR2 SVGAGI come from the germline V gene. This CDR3 comprises 16 residues. V gave up 0 bases and J gave up 4 bases, with 10 bases separating them. This CDR3 is CASSYSRGIGANVLTF. The CDR3 DNA reads as TGTGCCAGCAGTTACTCTCGGGGGATCGGGGCCAACGTCCTGACTTTC.

This clonotype was observed a few times. J is TRBJ1-1 and V is TRBV20-1, with 10 bases lining up with TRBD1. Germline V gene sequence: CDR1 DFQATT, CDR2 SNEGSKA (reference sequence). This CDR3 contains 17 residues. V lost 3 bases, J lost 7 bases, and 17 bases stayed unmatched. The CDR3 sequence: CSASSPRTGGVLGEAFF. The CDR3 nucleotides read TGCAGTGCTAGCTCTCCTAGGACAGGGGGGGTCCTCGGTGAAGCTTTCTTT.